The 19 T cell receptor beta chains below all came from one sample that was sequenced in a study of T cells after yellow fever vaccination. MiXCR, applied by TCRdb to the 5' RACE reads, yields one record per CDR3 protein. The sample lists roughly 100,000 distinct CDR3 sequences, 7.5% to 10% occurring once. The specimen was CD8+ T cells not binding an NS4B(214-222) dextramer, sorted from PBMCs, collected around 15 days after the first yellow fever vaccination. These receptors were obtained from a young man who received the YFV17D yellow fever vaccine.

This clonotype was counted only a few times. The chain carries TRBV19 and TRBJ2-3; D gene uncertain. Germline V gene lookup returns CDR1 LNHDA and CDR2 SQIVND (reference sequence). The CDR3 is 17 amino acids. Trimming shortened V by 7 bases and J by 0 bases, and 20 bases separated the two germline ends. The DNA for the CDR3 is TGTGCCAGTACCGTCTCCGGCGTACTAACTAGCACAGATACGCAGTATTTT. Its protein product is CASTVSGVLTSTDTQYF.

The chain combines TRBV5-1 with TRBJ2-1; the D call may be TRBD1 or TRBD2 (6 bases each). V was pared by 4 bases and J by 8 bases, with 19 bases between. The CDR3 extends over 15 amino acids. Germline V gene data show CDR1 as SGHRS and CDR2 as YFSETQ. DNA for the CDR3: TGCGCCAGCAGCCTACGGCAGGGGAGGAAGGATGAGCAGTTCTTC. Amino acid sequence: CASSLRQGRKDEQFF.

A word on this clonotype: A clone one base away is much larger, so this may be a read error. This chain links TRBV28 with TRBJ2-1, with a tentative D call TRBD2 (6 bases). Trimming stripped 2 bases from V and 3 bases from J, with 14 bases between. CDR3 length equals 16 residues. CDR1 and CDR2 (germline): MDHEN, SYDVKM. In DNA form, the CDR3 reads TGTGCCAGCAGTTTAGTCGGGAGAGAAGGCTACAATGAGCAGTTCTTC. Its translation is CASSLVGREGYNEQFF. The complete variable domain, with remaining parts taken from reference TRBV28 and TRBJ2-1, reads DVKVTQSSRYLVKRTGEKVFLECVQDMDHENMFWYRQDPGLGLRLIYFSYDVKMKEKGDIPEGYSVSREKKERFSLILESASTNQTSMYLCASSLVGREGYNEQFFGPGTRLTVL.

The sample holds a few counts of this clonotype. The chain recombines TRBV7-3 with TRBJ2-7, with 10 nucleotides matching TRBD1. The J segment lost 6 bases and the V segment lost 4 bases, leaving 3 bases of the junction unmatched. Germline V CDR1 and CDR2: SGHTA, FQGTGA. There are 13 residues in the CDR3. CDR3 sequence (DNA): TGTGCCAGCAGCTGGGGACAGGGGACCGAGCAGTACGTC. Its protein product is CASSWGQGTEQYV.

A few counts support this clonotype. V is TRBV6-1 and J is TRBJ1-2; D gene uncertain. The V gene lost 2 bases and the J gene lost 3 bases, with 7 bases spanning the gap. Germline CDR1 and CDR2: MNHNS and SASEGT. The CDR3 has 13 residues. The DNA for the CDR3 is TGTGCCAGCAGTGAACTACCTTACTATGGCTACACCTTC. Residues: CASSELPYYGYTF.

The chain combines TRBV3-1 with TRBJ1-1; perhaps TRBD1 as D (5 bases). Germline CDR1 LGHDT, CDR2 YNNKEL (reference sequence). Trimming stripped 4 bases from V and 4 bases from J, with 16 bases between. The CDR3 loop spans 15 amino acids. CDR3 sequence reads: CASSLLTVGVTEAFF. CDR3 coding DNA: TGTGCCAGCAGCCTATTGACAGTCGGGGTCACTGAAGCTTTCTTT.

The chain links TRBV3-1 to TRBJ2-2; 10 nucleotides match TRBD2. The V segment lost 2 bases and the J segment 5 bases; nucleotides outside the gene matches: 5. Germline V lookup: CDR1 LGHDT, CDR2 YNNKEL (reference sequence). The CDR3 covers 16 residues. This CDR3 is CASSQSGGAWTGELFF. For the CDR3, the DNA is TGTGCCAGCAGCCAAAGCGGGGGGGCCTGGACCGGGGAGCTGTTTTTT. Full variable domain (remainder filled in from reference TRBV3-1 and TRBJ2-2): DTAVSQTPKYLVTQMGNDKSIKCEQNLGHDTMYWYKQDSKKFLKIMFSYNNKELIINETVPNRFSPKSPDKAHLNLHINSLELGDSAVYFCASSQSGGAWTGELFFGEGSRLTVL.

A few counts support this clonotype. The chain couples TRBV28 to TRBJ1-4, with 7 positions matching TRBD1. Germline V lookup: CDR1 MDHEN, CDR2 SYDVKM. V lost 6 bases, J lost 8 bases, and 6 bases stayed unmatched. This CDR3 has 13 amino acids. CDR3 DNA: TGTGCCAGCAGAAACAGGGGTGAGGAAAAACTGTTTTTT. The encoded protein is CASRNRGEEKLFF.

The chain has TRBV25-1 and TRBJ1-2; D may be TRBD1 (6 bases). CDR3 length: 13 residues. V lost 5 bases and J 3 bases, leaving 10 bases between the germline ends. Germline lookup yields CDR1 MGHDK and CDR2 SYGVNS. As DNA, the CDR3 is TGTGCCAGCAGTTGGGGGGGCGACTATGGCTACACCTTC. Translating gives CASSWGGDYGYTF.

This chain links TRBV11-2 with TRBJ2-4; D tentatively reads TRBD1 or TRBD2 (5 bases each). CDR3 length equals 17 residues. The V and J ends lost 0 bases and 2 bases respectively, with 14 bases between them. Looked up from germline, CDR1 is SGHAT and CDR2 is FQNNGV. The DNA for the CDR3 is TGTGCCAGCAGCTTAGAATTTCCAGGGAGTACCAAAAACATTCAGTACTTC. Protein sequence: CASSLEFPGSTKNIQYF.

This clonotype appeared a few times. The CDR3, as DNA: TGTGCCAGCAGCGGCTCGGGCGGCGGGGGGGACTGGGCCACGCAGTATTTT. Translation gives CASSGSGGGGDWATQYF. The chain combines TRBV5-8 with TRBJ2-3; 9 bases agree with TRBD2. This CDR3 contains 17 residues. The ends lost 4 bases at V and 9 bases at J; junction bases unmatched: 18. Germline loops: CDR1 SGHTS, CDR2 YDEGEE.

The genes are TRBV6-5 and TRBJ1-6, with D perhaps matching TRBD1 (5 bases). This CDR3 is built from 18 residues. V was pared by 5 bases and J by 0 bases, with 17 bases between. Germline lookup yields CDR1 MNHEY and CDR2 SVGAGI. The CDR3 region is CASSPDPGESSYNSPLHF. The DNA of the CDR3 is TGTGCCAGCAGTCCAGACCCGGGGGAGAGCTCCTATAATTCACCCCTCCACTTT.

The chain combines TRBV28 with TRBJ2-3, with a weak D call TRBD2 (5 bases). CDR1 and CDR2 from the germline V gene are MDHEN and SYDVKM. The CDR3 runs to 15 residues. V lost 7 bases to trimming and J lost 0 bases, with 14 bases between them. The CDR3 region is CASISGETSTDTQYF. CDR3 in DNA: TGTGCCAGCATCTCCGGGGAGACTAGCACAGATACGCAGTATTTT.

The chain combines TRBV5-1 with TRBJ2-7; D not resolved. This CDR3 has 14 residues. The germline gives CDR1 SGHRS, CDR2 YFSETQ. V was trimmed by 3 bases and J by 2 bases, leaving 12 bases between them. The CDR3 DNA is TGCGCCAGCAGCTCCGGGCCCTACACCTACGAGCAGTACGTC. It yields the protein CASSSGPYTYEQYV.

There are a few counts of this clonotype. The chain recombines TRBV6-5 with TRBJ2-3; D uncertain. Trimming stripped 0 bases from V and 3 bases from J, with 16 bases between. This CDR3 comprises 17 residues. Germline V CDR1 and CDR2: MNHEY, SVGAGI. The CDR3 region is CASSYSLLRAETDTQYF. The CDR3 DNA follows: TGTGCCAGCAGTTACTCTTTACTCCGGGCGGAGACAGATACGCAGTATTTT.

This clonotype was seen only a few times. The DNA of the CDR3 is TGTGCCAGCAGCTTACTAGGGTCCGGGGAGCTGTTTTTT. Its protein is CASSLLGSGELFF. This chain joins TRBV7-9 and TRBJ2-2; D unclear. Trimming shortened V by 2 bases and J by 6 bases, and 7 bases separated the two germline ends. CDR3 length equals 13 residues. Germline CDR1 reads SEHNR; CDR2 reads FQNEAQ (reference sequence).

The chain joins TRBV28 to TRBJ2-5; D is ambiguous. Between the trimmed V and J ends, which lost 2 bases and 0 bases, there was a span of 4 bases. This CDR3 region has 13 residues. Per the germline V gene, CDR1 is MDHEN and CDR2 is SYDVKM. CDR3 DNA: TGTGCCAGCAGTTTAACCGACCAAGAGACCCAGTACTTC. Translation: CASSLTDQETQYF.

This clonotype was counted a few times. The chain recombines TRBV27 with TRBJ1-1; TRBD1 might be the D (6 bases). The CDR3 contains 12 residues. Germline values: CDR1 MNHEY, CDR2 SMNVEV (reference sequence). Trimming stripped 6 bases from V and 13 bases from J, with 18 bases between. In DNA, the CDR3 is TGTGCCAGCAGGACCTGGGGGGGGCCGGGTTTCTTT. As protein: CASRTWGGPGFF.

This clonotype was seen at least ten times. The rearrangement links TRBV24-1 to TRBJ2-3; weak D call: TRBD1 (6 bases). Between the trimmed V and J ends, which lost 2 bases and 2 bases, there was a span of 10 bases. In germline, CDR1 is KGHDR, CDR2 SFDVKD. The CDR3 covers 15 residues. CDR3 nucleotide sequence: TGTGCCACCAGTGATTACAGGGAGACCACAGATACGCAGTATTTT. Protein sequence: CATSDYRETTDTQYF.